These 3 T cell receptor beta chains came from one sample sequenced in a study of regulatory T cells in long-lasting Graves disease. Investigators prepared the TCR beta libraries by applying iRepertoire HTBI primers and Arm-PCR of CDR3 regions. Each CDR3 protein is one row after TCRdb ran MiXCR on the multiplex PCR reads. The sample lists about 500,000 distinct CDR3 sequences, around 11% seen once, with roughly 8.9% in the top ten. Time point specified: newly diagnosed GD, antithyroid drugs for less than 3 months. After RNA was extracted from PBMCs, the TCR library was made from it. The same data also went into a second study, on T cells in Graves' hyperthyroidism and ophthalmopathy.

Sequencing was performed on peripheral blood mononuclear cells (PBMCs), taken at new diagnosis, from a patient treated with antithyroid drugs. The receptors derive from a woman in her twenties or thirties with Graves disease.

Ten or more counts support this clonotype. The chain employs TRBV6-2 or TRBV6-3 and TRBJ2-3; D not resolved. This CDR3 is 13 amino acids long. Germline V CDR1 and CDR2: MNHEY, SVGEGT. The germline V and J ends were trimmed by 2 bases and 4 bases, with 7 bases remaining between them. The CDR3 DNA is TGTGCCAGCAGTTACGGCTGGGCAGATACGCAGTATTTT. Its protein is CASSYGWADTQYF.

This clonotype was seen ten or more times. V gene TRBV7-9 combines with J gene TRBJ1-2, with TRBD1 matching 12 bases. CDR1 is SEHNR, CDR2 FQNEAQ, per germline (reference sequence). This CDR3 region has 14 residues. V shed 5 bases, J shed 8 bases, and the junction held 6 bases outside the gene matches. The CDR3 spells CASSPGTGGRGYTF. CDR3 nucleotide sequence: TGTGCCAGCAGCCCGGGGACAGGGGGCAGAGGCTACACCTTC.

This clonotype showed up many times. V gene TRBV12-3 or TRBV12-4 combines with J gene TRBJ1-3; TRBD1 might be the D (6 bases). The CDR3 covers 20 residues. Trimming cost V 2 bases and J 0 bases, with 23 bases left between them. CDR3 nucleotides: TGTGCCAGCAGTTTATTCATTAGGTGGGGGGACAAAGCCTCTGGAAACACCATATATTTT. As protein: CASSLFIRWGDKASGNTIYF.